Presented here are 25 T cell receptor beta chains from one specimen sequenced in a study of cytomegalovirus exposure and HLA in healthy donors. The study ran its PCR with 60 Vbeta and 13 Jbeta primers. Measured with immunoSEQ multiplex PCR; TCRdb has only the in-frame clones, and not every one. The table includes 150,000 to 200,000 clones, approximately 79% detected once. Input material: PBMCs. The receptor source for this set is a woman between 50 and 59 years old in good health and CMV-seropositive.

The CDR3 spells CASSFGAGGAFF. The CDR3 DNA is TGTGCCAGTAGTTTTGGGGCCGGGGGTGCTTTCTTT. J is TRBJ1-1 and V is TRBV19; TRBD1 is a possible D gene (5 bases). V was trimmed by 5 bases and J by 11 bases, leaving 15 bases between them. Germline CDR1 and CDR2: LNHDA and SQIVND (reference sequence). The CDR3 sequence is 12 residues long.

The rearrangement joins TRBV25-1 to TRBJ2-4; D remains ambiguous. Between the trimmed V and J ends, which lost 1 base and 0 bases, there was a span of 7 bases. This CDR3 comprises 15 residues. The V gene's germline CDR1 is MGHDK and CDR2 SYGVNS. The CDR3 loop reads CASSESQIAKNIQYF. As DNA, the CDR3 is TGTGCCAGCAGTGAATCGCAGATAGCCAAAAACATTCAGTACTTC.

The CDR3 reads CASSTGSSPLHF. In DNA, the CDR3 is TGTGCCAGTAGCACAGGGAGCTCACCCCTCCACTTT. The rearrangement uses TRBV19 and TRBJ1-6, with a possible D match to TRBD1 (6 bases). Germline lookup yields CDR1 LNHDA and CDR2 SQIVND (reference sequence). The CDR3 loop spans 12 amino acids. V gave up 6 bases and J gave up 10 bases, with 10 bases separating them.

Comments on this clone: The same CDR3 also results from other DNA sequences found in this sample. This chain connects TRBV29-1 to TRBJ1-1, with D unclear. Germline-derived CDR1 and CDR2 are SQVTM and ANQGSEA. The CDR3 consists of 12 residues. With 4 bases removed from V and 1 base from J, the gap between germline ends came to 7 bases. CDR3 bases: TGCAGCGTTGGGTCAGGGAACACTGAAGCTTTCTTT. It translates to CSVGSGNTEAFF.

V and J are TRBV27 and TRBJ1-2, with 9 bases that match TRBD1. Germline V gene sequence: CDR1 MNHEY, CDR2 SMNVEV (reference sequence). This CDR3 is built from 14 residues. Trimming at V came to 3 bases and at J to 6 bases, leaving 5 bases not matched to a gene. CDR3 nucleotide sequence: TGTGCCAGCAGTTTTGGGACAGGGAGCCATGGCTACACCTTC. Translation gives CASSFGTGSHGYTF.

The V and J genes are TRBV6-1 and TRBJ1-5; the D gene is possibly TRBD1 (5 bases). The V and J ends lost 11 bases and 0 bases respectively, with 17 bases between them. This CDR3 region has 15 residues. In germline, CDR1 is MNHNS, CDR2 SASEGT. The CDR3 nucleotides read TGTGCCTCGAATCGGGGGGGGTTTAGCAATCAGCCCCAGCATTTT. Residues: CASNRGGFSNQPQHF.

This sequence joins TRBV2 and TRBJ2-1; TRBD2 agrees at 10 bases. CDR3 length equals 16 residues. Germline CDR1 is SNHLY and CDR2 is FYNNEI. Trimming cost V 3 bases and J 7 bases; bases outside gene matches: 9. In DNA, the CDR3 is TGTGCCAGCAGTGACTGGCTAGCGGGAGTGGGTAATGAGCAGTTCTTC. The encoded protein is CASSDWLAGVGNEQFF.

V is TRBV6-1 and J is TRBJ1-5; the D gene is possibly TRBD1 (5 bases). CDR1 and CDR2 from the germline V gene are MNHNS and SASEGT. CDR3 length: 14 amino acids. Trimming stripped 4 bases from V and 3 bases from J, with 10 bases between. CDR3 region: CASSGRGNNQPQHF. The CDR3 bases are TGTGCCAGCAGTGGTCGGGGGAACAATCAGCCCCAGCATTTT.

CDR3 sequence reads: CAWSVAYNSPLHF. Here the CDR3 DNA reads TGTGCCTGGAGTGTGGCTTATAATTCACCCCTCCACTTT. V usage is TRBV30 and J usage is TRBJ1-6; D uncertain. Germline assignment: CDR1 GTSNPN and CDR2 SVGIG (reference sequence). This CDR3 region has 13 residues. The V gene lost 0 bases and the J gene lost 4 bases, with 4 bases spanning the gap.

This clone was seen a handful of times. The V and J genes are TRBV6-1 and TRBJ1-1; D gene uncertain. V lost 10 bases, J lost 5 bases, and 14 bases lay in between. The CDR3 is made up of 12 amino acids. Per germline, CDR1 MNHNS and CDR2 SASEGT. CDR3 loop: CAMREGGTEAFF. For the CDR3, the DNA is TGTGCCATGCGCGAGGGAGGTACTGAAGCTTTCTTT.

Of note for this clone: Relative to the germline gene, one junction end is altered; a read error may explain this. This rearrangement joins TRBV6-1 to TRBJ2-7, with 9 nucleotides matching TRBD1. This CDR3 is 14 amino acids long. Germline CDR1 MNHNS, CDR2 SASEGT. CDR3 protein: CALRDRDKKFEQYF. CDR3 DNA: TGCGCCCTCCGGGACAGGGATAAGAAGTTCGAGCAGTACTTC.

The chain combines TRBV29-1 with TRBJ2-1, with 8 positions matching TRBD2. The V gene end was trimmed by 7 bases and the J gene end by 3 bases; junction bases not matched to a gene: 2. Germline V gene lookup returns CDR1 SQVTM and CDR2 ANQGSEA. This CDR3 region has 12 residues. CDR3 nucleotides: TGCAGCGCGGGACTAGTCTACAATGAGCAGTTCTTC. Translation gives CSAGLVYNEQFF.

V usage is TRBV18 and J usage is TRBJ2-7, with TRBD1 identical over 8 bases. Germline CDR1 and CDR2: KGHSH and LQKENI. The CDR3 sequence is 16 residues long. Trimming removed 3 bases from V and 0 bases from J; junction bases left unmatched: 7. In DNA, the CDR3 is TGTGCCAGCTCACCGAACAACAGGGGGAGCTCCTACGAGCAGTACTTC. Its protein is CASSPNNRGSSYEQYF.

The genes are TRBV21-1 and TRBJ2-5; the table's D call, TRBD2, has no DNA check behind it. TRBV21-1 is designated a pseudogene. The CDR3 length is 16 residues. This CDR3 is CASSKGERATQETQYF. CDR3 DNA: TGTGCCAGCAGCAAAGGGGAGAGGGCGACCCAAGAGACCCAGTACTTC.

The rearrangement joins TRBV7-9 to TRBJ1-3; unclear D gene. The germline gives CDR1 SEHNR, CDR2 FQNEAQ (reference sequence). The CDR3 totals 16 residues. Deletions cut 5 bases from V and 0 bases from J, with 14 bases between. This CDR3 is CASSRVRQTSGNTIYF. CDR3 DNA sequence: TGTGCCAGCAGCCGAGTGAGGCAGACCTCTGGAAACACCATATATTTT. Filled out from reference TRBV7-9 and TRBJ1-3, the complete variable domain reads DTGVSQNPRHKITKRGQNVTFRCDPISEHNRLYWYRQTLGQGPEFLTYFQNEAQLEKSRLLSDRFSAERPKGSFSTLEIQRTEQGDSAMYLCASSRVRQTSGNTIYFGEGSWLTVV.

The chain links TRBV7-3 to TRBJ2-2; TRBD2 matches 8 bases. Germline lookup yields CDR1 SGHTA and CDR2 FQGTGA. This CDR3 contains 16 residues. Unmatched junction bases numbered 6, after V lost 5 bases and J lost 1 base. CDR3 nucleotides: TGTGCCAGCAGCGAGGAAGCGGGAGTGAACACCGGGGAGCTGTTTTTT. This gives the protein CASSEEAGVNTGELFF.

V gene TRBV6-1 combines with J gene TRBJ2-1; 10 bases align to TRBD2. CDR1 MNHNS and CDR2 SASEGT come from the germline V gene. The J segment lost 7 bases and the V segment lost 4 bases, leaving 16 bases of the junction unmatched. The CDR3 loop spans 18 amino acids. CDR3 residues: CASSALRFSGRDGNEQFF. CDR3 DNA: TGTGCCAGCAGTGCCTTGCGGTTCAGCGGGAGGGATGGGAATGAGCAGTTCTTC.

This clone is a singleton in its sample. CDR3 region: CASSSSGGGEQYF. The CDR3 coding sequence is TGTGCCAGCAGCTCTAGCGGGGGAGGCGAGCAGTACTTC. V gene TRBV7-2 combines with J gene TRBJ2-7, with 10 bases identical to TRBD2. Germline V CDR1 and CDR2: SGHTA, FQGNSA. This CDR3 comprises 13 residues. V was pared by 4 bases and J by 6 bases, with 3 bases of the junction left unmatched.

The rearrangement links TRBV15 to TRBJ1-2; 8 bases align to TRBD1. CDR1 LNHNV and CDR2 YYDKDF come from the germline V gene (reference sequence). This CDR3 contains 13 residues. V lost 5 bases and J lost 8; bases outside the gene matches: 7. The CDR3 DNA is TGTGCCACCAGCTTAAGACAGGGGATAGGCTACACCTTC. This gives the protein CATSLRQGIGYTF.

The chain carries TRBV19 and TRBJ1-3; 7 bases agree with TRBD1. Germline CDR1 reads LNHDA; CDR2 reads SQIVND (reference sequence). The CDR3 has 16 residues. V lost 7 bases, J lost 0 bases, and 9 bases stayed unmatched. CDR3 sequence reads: CASTWDRILSGNTIYF. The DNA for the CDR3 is TGTGCCAGTACCTGGGACAGAATCCTCTCTGGAAACACCATATATTTT.

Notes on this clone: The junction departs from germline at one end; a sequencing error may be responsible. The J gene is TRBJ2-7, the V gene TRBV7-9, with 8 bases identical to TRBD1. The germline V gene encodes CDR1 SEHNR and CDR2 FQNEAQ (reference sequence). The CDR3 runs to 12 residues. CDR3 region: CASSSGTGPLVF. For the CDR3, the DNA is TGTGCCAGCAGCTCAGGGACAGGCCCCTTGGTCTTC. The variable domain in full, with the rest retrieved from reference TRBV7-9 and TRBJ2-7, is DTGVSQNPRHKITKRGQNVTFRCDPISEHNRLYWYRQTLGQGPEFLTYFQNEAQLEKSRLLSDRFSAERPKGSFSTLEIQRTEQGDSAMYLCASSSGTGPLVFGPGTRLTVT.

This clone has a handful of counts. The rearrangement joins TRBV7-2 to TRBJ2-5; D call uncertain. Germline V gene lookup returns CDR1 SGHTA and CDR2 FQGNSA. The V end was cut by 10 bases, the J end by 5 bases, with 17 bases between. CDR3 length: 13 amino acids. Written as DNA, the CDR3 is TGTGCCACCCCCCACGAAACCGGGGAGACCCAGTACTTC. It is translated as CATPHETGETQYF. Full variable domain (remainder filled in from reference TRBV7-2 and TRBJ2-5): GAGVSQSPSNKVTEKGKDVELRCDPISGHTALYWYRQSLGQGLEFLIYFQGNSAPDKSGLPSDRFSAERTGGSVSTLTIQRTQQEDSAVYLCATPHETGETQYFGPGTRLLVL.

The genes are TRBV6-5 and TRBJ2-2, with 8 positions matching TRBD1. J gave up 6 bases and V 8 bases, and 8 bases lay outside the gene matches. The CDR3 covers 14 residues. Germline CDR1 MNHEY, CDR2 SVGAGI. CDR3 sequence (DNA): TGTGCCAGCGCCCCGGACAGGGCCCCCGGGGAGCTGTTTTTT. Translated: CASAPDRAPGELFF.

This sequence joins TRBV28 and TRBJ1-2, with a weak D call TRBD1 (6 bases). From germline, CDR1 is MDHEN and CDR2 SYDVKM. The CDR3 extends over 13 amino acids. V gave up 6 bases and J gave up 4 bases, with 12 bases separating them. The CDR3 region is CASRAGTLYGYTF. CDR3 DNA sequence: TGTGCCAGCAGGGCCGGGACACTCTATGGCTACACCTTC.

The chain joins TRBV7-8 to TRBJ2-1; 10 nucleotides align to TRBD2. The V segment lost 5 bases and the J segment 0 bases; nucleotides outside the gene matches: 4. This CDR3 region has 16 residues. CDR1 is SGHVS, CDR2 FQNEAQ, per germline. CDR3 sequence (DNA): TGTGCCAGCAGCCCCCGGACTAGCGGCTCCTACAATGAGCAGTTCTTC. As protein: CASSPRTSGSYNEQFF.